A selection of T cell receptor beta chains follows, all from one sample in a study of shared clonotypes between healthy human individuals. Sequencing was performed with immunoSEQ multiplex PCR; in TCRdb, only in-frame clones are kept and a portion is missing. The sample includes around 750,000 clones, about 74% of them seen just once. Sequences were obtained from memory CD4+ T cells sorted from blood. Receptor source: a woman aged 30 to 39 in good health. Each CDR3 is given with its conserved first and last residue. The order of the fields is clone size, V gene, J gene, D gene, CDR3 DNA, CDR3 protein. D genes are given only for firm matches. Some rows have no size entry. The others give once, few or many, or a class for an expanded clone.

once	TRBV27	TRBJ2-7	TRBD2	TGTGCCAGCAGTTTAAGTGCGGGAGGGCTCTCCGAGCAGTACTTC	CASSLSAGGLSEQYF
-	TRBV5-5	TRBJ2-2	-	TGTGCCAGCAGCCCGCCGCTTTGGGGAACCGGGGAGCTGTTTTTT	CASSPPLWGTGELFF
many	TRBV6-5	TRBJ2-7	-	TGTGCCAGCAGTTTATCCGGGACAACAGACTACGAGCAGTACTTC	CASSLSGTTDYEQYF
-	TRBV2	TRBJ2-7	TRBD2	TGTGCCAGCAGGTCTAGCGGGACTTACGAGCAGTACTTC	CASRSSGTYEQYF
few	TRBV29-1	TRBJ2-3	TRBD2	TGCAGCGCCAGGACTAGCGGGATAGGTGGAGATACGCAGTATTTT	CSARTSGIGGDTQYF
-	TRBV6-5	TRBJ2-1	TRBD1	TGTGCCAGCAGTGGCGCGGGACAGGGCAATGAGCAGTTCTTC	CASSGAGQGNEQFF
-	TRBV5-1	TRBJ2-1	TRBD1	TGCGCCAGCAGCTTGGCCCCAGGACAGGGGGCCTACAATGAGCAGTTCTTC	CASSLAPGQGAYNEQFF
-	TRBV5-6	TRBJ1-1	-	TGTGCCAGCAGCTTGGACAGGGACACTGAAGCTTTCTTT	CASSLDRDTEAFF
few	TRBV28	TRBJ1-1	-	TGTGCCAGCAGTTTCTCCAGGGGATCGAGGGATGCTTTCTTT	CASSFSRGSRDAFF
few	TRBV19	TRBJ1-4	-	TGTGCCAGTAGGCCCGGGGGGCGAACTAATGAAAAACTGTTTTTT	CASRPGGRTNEKLFF
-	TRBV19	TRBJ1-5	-	TGTGCCAGTAGTATAGTCCTCGATGGCAATCAGCCCCAGCATTTT	CASSIVLDGNQPQHF
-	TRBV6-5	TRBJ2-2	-	TGTGCCAGCAGTTACCGGACAGCGAACACCGGGGAGCTGTTTTTT	CASSYRTANTGELFF
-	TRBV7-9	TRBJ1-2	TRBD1	TGTGCCAGCAGCCCTACGACAGGGGGCCTGGGCTACACCTTC	CASSPTTGGLGYTF
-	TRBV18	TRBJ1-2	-	TGTGCCAGCTCACATACCTCGACAGGCTATGGCTACACCTTC	CASSHTSTGYGYTF
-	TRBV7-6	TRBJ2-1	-	TGTGCCAGCAGCTTAGGGACGGTGCAGTTCTTC	CASSLGTVQFF
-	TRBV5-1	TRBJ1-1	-	TGCGCCAGCAGCCAGACTACGACTGAAGCTTTCTTT	CASSQTTTEAFF
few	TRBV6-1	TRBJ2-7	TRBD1	TGTGCCAGCACACCGGACAGGGGATACGAGCAGTACTTC	CASTPDRGYEQYF
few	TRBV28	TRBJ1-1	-	TGTGCCAGCAGTTTCAAGAACCGAGAAGCTTTCTTT	CASSFKNREAFF
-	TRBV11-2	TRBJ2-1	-	TGTGCCAGCGTCAGTGGGAGCGGCTCCTACAATGAGCAGTTCTTC	CASVSGSGSYNEQFF
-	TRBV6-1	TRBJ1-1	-	TGTGCCAGCAGTGAAAGGACAACCAACGCTGAAGCTTTCTTT	CASSERTTNAEAFF
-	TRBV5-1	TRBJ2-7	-	TGCGCCAGCAGCTTGAGTAGTGGGTCTTGGACCTACGAGCAGTACTTC	CASSLSSGSWTYEQYF
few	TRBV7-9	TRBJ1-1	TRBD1	TGTGCCAGCAGCTTAGGACAGGGGGTGTTAAGCACTGAAGCTTTCTTT	CASSLGQGVLSTEAFF
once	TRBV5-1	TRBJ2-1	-	TGCGCCAGCAGCCCCCGGGACTCTGGGAATGAGCAGTTCTTC	CASSPRDSGNEQFF
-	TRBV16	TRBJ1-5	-	TGTGCCAGCAGCCGGACCAGCAATCAGCCCCAGCATTTT	CASSRTSNQPQHF
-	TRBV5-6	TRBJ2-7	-	TGTGCCAGCAGCTTGGGCCCACCGGGCGAGCAGTACTTC	CASSLGPPGEQYF
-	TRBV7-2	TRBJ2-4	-	TGTGCCAGCAGCTTAGGGGGAGCCAAAAACATTCAGTACTTC	CASSLGGAKNIQYF
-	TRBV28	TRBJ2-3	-	TGTGCCAGCAGTTTCGAATTACAGGGCGATACGCAGTATTTT	CASSFELQGDTQYF
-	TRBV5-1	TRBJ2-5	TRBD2	TGCGCCAGCAGCTCTAGCGGGTCGGGGGAAGAGACCCAGTACTTC	CASSSSGSGEETQYF